Each of the 22 T cell receptor beta chains below was sequenced from the same sample in a study of response to subunit inactivated influenza vaccine. TCRdb called the RT-PCR reads again in MiXCR, with one record for every CDR3 protein. The sample includes roughly 760,000 distinct CDR3 sequences, around 20% seen only once; the top ten take 10%. The starting material was PBMCs from blood, obtained around 5 days after vaccination. The source of these receptors is a middle-aged man who received an inactivated influenza vaccine.

Only a few counts were recorded for this clonotype. The V call is TRBV3-1, the J call TRBJ2-2; no clear D gene. Trimming shortened V by 2 bases and J by 4 bases, and 2 bases separated the two germline ends. In germline, CDR1 is LGHDT, CDR2 YNNKEL (reference sequence). The CDR3 contains 12 residues. This CDR3 reads CASSQSTGELFF. For the CDR3, the DNA is TGTGCCAGCAGCCAAAGCACCGGGGAGCTGTTTTTT.

The rearrangement uses TRBV9 and TRBJ2-2, with D unresolved. Germline loops: CDR1 SGDLS, CDR2 YYNGEE. V was cut by 5 bases and J by 7 bases, with 9 bases left in between. The CDR3 totals 12 residues. CDR3 DNA: TGTGCCAGCAGAACAATTGGCGGGGAGCTGTTTTTT. This codes for CASRTIGGELFF.

V is TRBV20-1 and J is TRBJ2-5, with 7 nucleotides matching TRBD2. The CDR3 is made up of 15 amino acids. J was trimmed by 4 bases and V by 0 bases; bases with no gene match: 8. The germline gives CDR1 DFQATT, CDR2 SNEGSKA (reference sequence). The CDR3 bases are TGCAGTGCTAGAGATTGGCGGGAGCTGCCAGAGACCCAGTACTTC. This encodes CSARDWRELPETQYF.

The V gene is TRBV30, the J gene TRBJ2-7, with D perhaps TRBD1 or TRBD2 (5 bases each). The germline gives CDR1 GTSNPN, CDR2 SVGIG (reference sequence). V lost 3 bases and J lost 4, with 22 bases in between. The CDR3 runs 16 residues. The CDR3 here is CAWRRPGTDISYEQYF. Here the CDR3 DNA reads TGTGCCTGGAGACGCCCCGGGACGGATATATCTTACGAGCAGTACTTC.

The chain joins TRBV5-6 to TRBJ2-1; unclear D gene. The CDR3 consists of 14 residues. V lost 0 bases, J lost 3 bases, and 7 bases lay in between. Germline CDR1 reads SGHDT; CDR2 reads YYEEEE. CDR3 nucleotide sequence: TGTGCCAGCAGCTTGGAAACGATCTACAATGAGCAGTTCTTC. Translated: CASSLETIYNEQFF.

This clonotype was counted ten times or more. The chain has TRBV7-6 and TRBJ2-1; TRBD2 might be the D (5 bases). Trimming stripped 1 base from V and 10 bases from J, with 20 bases between. The CDR3 totals 16 residues. CDR1 SGHVS and CDR2 FNYEAQ come from the germline V gene. The CDR3 reads CASSLGWLRGSREQFF. DNA of the CDR3: TGTGCCAGCAGCTTAGGATGGTTGCGCGGGTCGCGGGAGCAGTTCTTC.

This clonotype was seen more than once but under ten times. The chain couples TRBV20-1 to TRBJ2-1, with D possibly TRBD2 on 6 matching bases. Per the germline V gene, CDR1 is DFQATT and CDR2 is SNEGSKA (reference sequence). The CDR3 is 14 amino acids. V dropped 3 bases and J dropped 0 bases, with 9 bases sitting between them. CDR3 amino acids: CSARGTRSYNEQFF. As DNA, the CDR3 is TGCAGTGCTAGGGGGACTCGCTCCTACAATGAGCAGTTCTTC.

The chain links TRBV5-5 to TRBJ2-4; no firm D call. The germline V gene encodes CDR1 SGHKS and CDR2 YYEKEE (reference sequence). V was clipped by 1 base and J by 0 bases, with 11 bases between them. This CDR3 region has 16 residues. DNA of the CDR3: TGTGCCAGCAGCTTGTTGTCGGGTCTAGCCAAAAACATTCAGTACTTC. This sequence encodes CASSLLSGLAKNIQYF.

The rearrangement joins TRBV29-1 to TRBJ1-1; no clear D gene. V was trimmed by 5 bases and J by 1 base, leaving 5 bases between them. Germline V CDR1 and CDR2: SQVTM, ANQGSEA. This CDR3 contains 11 residues. The CDR3 DNA reads TGCAGCGTTATTAAGAACACTGAAGCTTTCTTT. This codes for CSVIKNTEAFF.

The gene calls are TRBV7-2 and TRBJ1-2; TRBD1 might be the D (5 bases). Germline V gives CDR1 SGHTA, CDR2 FQGNSA. V dropped 4 bases and J dropped 8 bases, with 20 bases sitting between them. CDR3 length: 15 amino acids. This chain's CDR3 is CASSSGGVLRMGYTF. CDR3 DNA sequence: TGTGCCAGCAGCTCCGGGGGAGTCCTCCGTATGGGCTACACCTTC.

This clonotype has only a few counts. The rearrangement uses TRBV5-1 and TRBJ1-1, with a possible D match to TRBD1 (5 bases). V gave up 4 bases and J gave up 1 base, with 14 bases separating them. The germline CDR1 and CDR2 sequences are SGHRS and YFSETQ. This CDR3 has 15 residues. CDR3 in amino acids: CASSTEGRENTEAFF. CDR3 in DNA: TGCGCCAGCAGCACTGAGGGGAGAGAGAACACTGAAGCTTTCTTT.

CDR3: CASSYRDRDSLAFF. Written as DNA, the CDR3 is TGTGCCAGCAGTTACCGGGACAGGGACTCGTTGGCTTTCTTT. This chain uses TRBV6-5 with TRBJ1-1, with 9 bases lining up with TRBD1. Germline values: CDR1 MNHEY, CDR2 SVGAGI. Unmatched junction bases numbered 9, after V lost 2 bases and J lost 11 bases. The CDR3 covers 14 residues.

This clonotype was seen a few times. V and J are TRBV7-9 and TRBJ1-4; TRBD1 might be the D (5 bases). Germline V CDR1 and CDR2: SEHNR, FQNEAQ (reference sequence). Trimming left V 5 bases short and J 2 bases short, with 12 bases between. CDR3 length: 15 amino acids. The CDR3 DNA reads as TGTGCCAGCAGCGGAAGGGGATGGACTAATGAAAAACTGTTTTTT. This translates into CASSGRGWTNEKLFF.

This clonotype appeared many times. This chain joins TRBV28 and TRBJ2-7; D is possibly TRBD1 (6 bases). The CDR3 runs to 15 residues. Germline-derived CDR1 and CDR2 are MDHEN and SYDVKM. The ends were cut back, 6 bases at V and 3 bases at J, with 18 bases in the middle. CDR3 sequence (DNA): TGTGCCAGCAGCCGCCCCAGGGGCTACCGCTACGAGCAGTACTTC. As protein: CASSRPRGYRYEQYF.

The rearrangement uses TRBV7-9 and TRBJ2-1; 8 bases fit TRBD2. Trimming at V came to 2 bases and at J to 7 bases, leaving 7 bases not matched to a gene. The germline gives CDR1 SEHNR, CDR2 FQNEAQ (reference sequence). The CDR3 sequence is 15 residues long. The CDR3 region has the DNA TGTGCCAGCAGCTTATCGGGGGGGGCCTGGAATGAGCAGTTCTTC. Residues: CASSLSGGAWNEQFF.

This clonotype turned up a few times. The V gene is TRBV5-1, the J gene TRBJ2-7; 7 nucleotides match TRBD2. Germline CDR1 and CDR2: SGHRS and YFSETQ. J gave up 6 bases and V 0 bases, and 12 bases lay outside the gene matches. This CDR3 region has 16 residues. This CDR3 is CASSLEWGTTFREQYF. The CDR3 bases are TGCGCCAGCAGCTTGGAGTGGGGGACTACCTTTCGCGAGCAGTACTTC.

This clonotype appeared a few times. The DNA for the CDR3 is TGTGCCAGCAGGCCAGGGATGCAGTACGAGCAGTACTTC. Translating it yields CASRPGMQYEQYF. V and J are TRBV6-1 and TRBJ2-7, with D possibly matching TRBD1 (5 bases). The CDR3 length is 13 residues. Trimming removed 6 bases at V and 4 bases at J, with 13 bases between. The germline gives CDR1 MNHNS, CDR2 SASEGT.

Remarks on this clonotype: Its ends do not fully match the called genes, so a read error is possible. The CDR3 loop reads CSATAGQGSHEQFF. CDR3 DNA sequence: TGCAGTGCTACCGCGGGACAGGGATCCCATGAGCAGTTCTTT. The gene calls are TRBV20-1 and TRBJ2-1; TRBD1 matches at 9 bases. This CDR3 is 14 amino acids long. CDR1 is DFQATT, CDR2 SNEGSKA, per germline (reference sequence).

The chain has TRBV4-2 and TRBJ2-2, with 14 bases lining up with TRBD2. Unmatched junction bases numbered 4, after V lost 1 base and J lost 6 bases. CDR1 LGHNA and CDR2 YNFKEQ come from the germline V gene. The CDR3 length is 17 residues. CDR3 coding DNA: TGTGCCAGCAGCCAAGGACTAGCGGGAGGGCCCGCCGGGGAGCTGTTTTTT. Its translation: CASSQGLAGGPAGELFF.

This clonotype appeared a few times. The chain employs TRBV11-2 and TRBJ2-5; D uncertain. V gave up 1 base and J gave up 6 bases, with 9 bases separating them. Germline assignment: CDR1 SGHAT and CDR2 FQNNGV. The CDR3 sequence is 13 residues long. Here the CDR3 DNA reads TGTGCCAGCAGCTTAGGTGGCAGCCAGACCCAGTACTTC. Amino acid sequence: CASSLGGSQTQYF.

This chain uses TRBV12-3 or TRBV12-4 with TRBJ2-1, with D tentatively TRBD2 (5 bases). The CDR3 runs to 15 residues. Trimming left V 2 bases short and J 6 bases short, with 14 bases between. The CDR3 protein is CASSLPLALPNEQFF. The CDR3 DNA sequence: TGTGCCAGCAGTTTACCTCTAGCTTTACCCAATGAGCAGTTCTTC.

This clonotype was detected a few times. The chain is built from TRBV12-3 or TRBV12-4 and TRBJ2-7; 8 bases match TRBD1. V lost 5 bases, J lost 0 bases, and 6 bases stayed unmatched. CDR3 length equals 15 residues. CDR3 DNA: TGTGCCAGCAGTCCACGACAGGGGTACTCCTACGAGCAGTACTTC. Translated, it gives CASSPRQGYSYEQYF.